This T cell receptor beta chain was profiled in a study of blood T cell repertoires in COVID-19. As for the study in general: Samples of COVID-19 (acute and convalescent) were obtained from the United States, Italy and Spain.

This CDR3 is built from 15 residues. Unmatched junction bases numbered 11, after V lost 9 bases and J lost 4 bases. Germline CDR1 reads LNHDA; CDR2 reads SQIVND (reference sequence). Original analysis: Reference gene primers were amplified, and this amplification served to estimate nucleated cell counts. Only in-frame clones appear in the TCRdb table, and some are missing; sequencing was by immunoSEQ multiplex PCR. V, J and clone size were drawn from that table, and D and trimming were deduced from the DNA. This repertoire shows approximately 270,000 clones, about 86% found once; its top ten account for roughly 9.8%. This clone has a handful of counts.

The chain couples TRBV19 to TRBJ1-1, with 10 bases identical to TRBD1. This receptor was obtained from a man older than 75 with acute or convalescent COVID-19. The sample comprised peripheral blood. The CDR3 protein is CASQTGGGVGTEAFF. The CDR3 DNA reads TGTGCCAGCCAGACAGGGGGCGGAGTTGGCACTGAAGCTTTCTTT.